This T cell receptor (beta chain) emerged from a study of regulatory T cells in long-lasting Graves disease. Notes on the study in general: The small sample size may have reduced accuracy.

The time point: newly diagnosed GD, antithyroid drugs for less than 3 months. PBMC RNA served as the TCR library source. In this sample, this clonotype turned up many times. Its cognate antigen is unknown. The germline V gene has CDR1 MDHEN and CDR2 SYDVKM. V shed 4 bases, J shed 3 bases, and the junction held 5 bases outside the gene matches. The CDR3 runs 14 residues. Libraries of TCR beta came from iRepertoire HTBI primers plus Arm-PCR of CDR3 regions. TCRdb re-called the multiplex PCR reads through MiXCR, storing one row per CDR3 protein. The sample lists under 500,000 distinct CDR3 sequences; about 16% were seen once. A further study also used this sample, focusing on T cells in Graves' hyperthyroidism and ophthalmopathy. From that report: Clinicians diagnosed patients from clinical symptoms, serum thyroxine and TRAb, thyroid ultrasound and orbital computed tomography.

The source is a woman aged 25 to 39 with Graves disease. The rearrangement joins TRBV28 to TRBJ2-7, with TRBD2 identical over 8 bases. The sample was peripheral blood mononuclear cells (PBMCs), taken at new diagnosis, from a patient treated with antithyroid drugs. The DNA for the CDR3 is TGTGCCAGCAGTTCTGGGACTAGATACTACGAGCAGTACTTC. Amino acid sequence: CASSSGTRYYEQYF. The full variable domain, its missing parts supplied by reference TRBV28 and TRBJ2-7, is DVKVTQSSRYLVKRTGEKVFLECVQDMDHENMFWYRQDPGLGLRLIYFSYDVKMKEKGDIPEGYSVSREKKERFSLILESASTNQTSMYLCASSSGTRYYEQYFGPGTRLTVT.